This TCR beta chain originates from a study of blood T cells in healthy people across ages. In regard to this clonotype: What it binds is unknown.

Study findings and constraints: More naive CD4+ cells and higher diversity marked long-lived donors relative to aged donors.

The germline V gene has CDR1 SGHDN and CDR2 FVKESK. V was cut by 1 base and J by 2 bases, with 9 bases left in between. The CDR3 runs to 14 residues. Primers used in a second PCR of roughly 7 to 12 cycles were a sample-barcoded 5' primer and a J-beta primer mix. One entry per CDR3 protein results from TCRdb running MiXCR on the 5' RACE reads. The data show hundreds of thousands of distinct CDR3 sequences, roughly 50% seen once. Sequenced: blood. This rearrangement joins TRBV14 to TRBJ2-7; D is possibly TRBD1 (5 bases). This sequence was found in an elderly man in good health. CDR3 sequence: CASSQAAGTYEQYF. The CDR3 region has the DNA TGTGCCAGCAGCCAAGCAGCAGGGACCTACGAGCAGTACTTC.